This T cell receptor beta chain was captured by sequencing in a study of blood T cell repertoires in COVID-19. The CDR3 has 15 residues. CDR1 is WNHNN, CDR2 SYGVQD, per germline (reference sequence). J gave up 3 bases and V 4 bases, and 6 bases lay outside the gene matches. Authors' data handling: Nucleated cell counts were estimated from reference gene primer amplification. Libraries were prepared by immunoSEQ multiplex PCR; TCRdb keeps only in-frame clonotypes and omits some of them. V and J calls and clone size come straight from that table; D and trimming were deduced from the DNA. The sample yields 250,000 to 300,000 clones, approximately 88% seen once.

This sequence originates from a man aged 50-60 years with acute or convalescent COVID-19. The chain couples TRBV10-1 to TRBJ2-1, with TRBD2 matching over 7 bases. What was sequenced was peripheral blood. CDR3 region: CASSGQRGLYNEQFF. CDR3 DNA sequence: TGCGCCAGCAGTGGTCAGCGGGGCCTCTACAATGAGCAGTTCTTC.